This T cell receptor beta chain came from a study of CD8+ T cells in alopecia areata (dated by TCRdb to between 2017 and 2018). Background on the whole study: Treated patients were enrolled in an open-label pilot trial of oral tofacitinib at 5 to 10 mg twice daily for moderate-to-severe alopecia areata. Scalp clonality was compared among normal scalp (n=4), patchy alopecia areata scalp (n=8), and alopecia totalis/universalis scalp (n=8). Disease severity in treated patients was measured with the SALT score, which quantifies the percentage of affected scalp surface area. In humans, TCRbeta sequencing was performed on scalp tissue and on sorted CD4+ and CD8+ peripheral blood T cells from healthy controls and from patients with patchy or totalis/universalis alopecia areata. High-throughput TCRbeta sequencing was used to examine T cell clonal expansion in alopecia areata in both the C3H/HeJ mouse model and human patients. Tofacitinib was administered for 6 to 18 months, and 6 months of follow-up off drug were then conducted to assess delayed response and recurrence. Patients on tofacitinib were biopsied at baseline and after 4 and 24 weeks of treatment, and several of the patients also had a later scalp biopsy. The RNA source kit depended on sample type: the PAXgene miRNA kit for fixed scalp, the miRNeasy kit for PBMCs, and the RNeasy kit for mouse skin. immunoSEQ multiplex PCR using 35 Vbeta forward primers and 13 Jbeta reverse primers was used to amplify TCRbeta CDR3 regions.

The study at large found these results: Compared with normal scalp, lesional scalp had higher clonality and more expanded CD8+ clones, particularly in alopecia totalis/universalis, a pattern that suggests antigenic drive. Many expanded lesional clones were found to persist in scalp and blood during tofacitinib treatment, and relapse after treatment cessation may be partly explained by this persistence. Because the treated cohort was small and included a single nonresponder, larger studies are needed to assess links between baseline CD8+ expansion and response. Shared TCR sequences between patients were less evident than in mice, which may be partly attributable to HLA diversity in the patient population. Scalp TCR repertoire analysis is complicated because resident alphabeta T cells in normal human skin are also sequenced, whereas mouse skin is dominated by gammadelta T cells. Scalp clonality and the number of expanded CD8+ clones among the top 100 scalp clones were significantly decreased by tofacitinib.

Note on this clone: There is no known antigen for this receptor. No much larger clone is present one base from it, and per-base qualities are unavailable.

To prepare the library, the immunoSEQ multiplex PCR assay was applied. For TCR sequencing, RNA was extracted from every sample and reverse transcribed into cDNA to serve as template. First-strand cDNA was synthesized using SuperScript III with a 2:1 mix of oligo-dT and random hexamers. A synthetic immune receptor repertoire was used to gauge amplification bias, and whatever bias remained was removed computationally. The paper's processing steps were these. Raw reads were preprocessed for error removal, and CDR3 was defined according to IMGT conventions as running from the conserved cysteine to phenylalanine. Clonality was computed by normalizing Shannon entropy by log2 of the number of productive unique TCRs and subtracting the result from 1. CD4 or CD8 identity of scalp clones was inferred by cross-referencing scalp TCRbeta sequences with sorted blood CD4 and CD8 repertoires. TCRdb took over this immuneACCESS table, retaining in-frame rearrangements with V and J assigned. Such tables are incomplete; in checked studies, under half of the missing clones stem from an unresolved V gene, and the remainder is unexplained. The DNA was the basis for D and trimming; V, J and clone size are from that table. This sample has about 140,000 clones in its table, and roughly 86% of those were observed once. Of the sample, about 13% falls within the top ten clones.

The intended sense of this specimen's time point label: less than five weeks on oral tofacitinib. In light of the paper, this sample's treatment or condition label describes: oral pan-JAK inhibitor, 5-10 mg twice daily. Peripheral blood and lesional scalp punch biopsies were obtained from patients with alopecia areata. PBMCs were isolated by density centrifugation and stained for CD3, CD4 and CD8, and CD4+ and CD8+ T cells were sorted on a FACSAria. This material consisted of CD8+ T cells sorted from blood, taken at week 4, from a patient treated with tofacitinib. The TCR was taken from a human donor with alopecia areata.

This receptor has the CDR3 CSVEGVDGKTQYF. The nucleotides are TGCAGCGTTGAAGGGGTAGATGGGAAGACCCAGTACTTC. Recombination connected TRBV29-1 to TRBJ2-5, with no confidently assigned D gene. From a lookup of the germline V gene, CDR1 and CDR2 are SQVTM and ANQGSEA. Inclusive of the bounding cysteine and phenylalanine, the CDR3 is 13 residues long. The only DNA kept is the CDR3, 39 bases in frame from the first base. V and J lose 1 base and 6 bases, and a span of 12 bases separates them.